A single sample is the source of the 28 T cell receptor beta chains below, sequenced in a study of long-term antiretroviral therapy in people with HIV. The assay used was immunoSEQ (version v3.0), run at survey level. Using immunoSEQ multiplex PCR, the repertoire was profiled, and TCRdb retains in-frame clones only, with some absent. The table includes approximately 26,000 clones, 70% to 90% detected once. Sequencing was performed on unsorted PBMCs, taken 1.8 years after starting antiretroviral therapy. The receptor source for this set is a woman between 18 and 29 years old with HIV.

This clone was recorded only once. Mismatch with germline at one junction end may stem from a read error. The chain uses TRBV7-2 and TRBJ2-7; D not certain. CDR1 and CDR2 from the germline V gene are SGHTA and FQGNSA. The CDR3 loop spans 12 amino acids. For the CDR3, the DNA is TGTGCCAGCAGCTTACGGTACACGCAATTTAGCTTC. Protein product: CASSLRYTQFSF.

The chain recombines TRBV28 with TRBJ2-3; D gene ambiguous. The ends were cut back, 7 bases at V and 2 bases at J, with 16 bases in the middle. Per germline, CDR1 MDHEN and CDR2 SYDVKM. The CDR3 totals 15 residues. DNA for the CDR3: TGTGCCAGCAAATTTAGCCTTGGCTCCACAGATACGCAGTATTTT. This translates into CASKFSLGSTDTQYF. The full variable domain, rest sourced from reference TRBV28 and TRBJ2-3, is DVKVTQSSRYLVKRTGEKVFLECVQDMDHENMFWYRQDPGLGLRLIYFSYDVKMKEKGDIPEGYSVSREKKERFSLILESASTNQTSMYLCASKFSLGSTDTQYFGPGTRLTVL.

The gene calls are TRBV15 and TRBJ2-7, with D uncertain. CDR1 and CDR2 from the germline V gene are LNHNV and YYDKDF (reference sequence). V was shortened by 0 bases and J by 3 bases, with 12 bases between the two germline ends. CDR3 size: 15 residues. The CDR3 region has the DNA TGTGCCACCAGCAGAGATAGTGTGGCAGGCTACGAGCAGTACTTC. This gives the protein CATSRDSVAGYEQYF.

This rearrangement joins TRBV18 to TRBJ2-5; 8 bases fit TRBD1. This CDR3 spans 15 amino acids. Germline V lookup: CDR1 KGHSH, CDR2 LQKENI. With 3 bases clipped from V and 0 bases from J, the junction kept 3 bases outside the gene matches. CDR3 amino acids: CASSPSGGYQETQYF. CDR3 coding DNA: TGTGCCAGCTCACCTTCAGGGGGCTACCAAGAGACCCAGTACTTC.

The V call is TRBV7-9, the J call TRBJ2-7; TRBD2 is a possible D gene (6 bases). Germline V gives CDR1 SEHNR, CDR2 FQNEAQ (reference sequence). V gave up 4 bases and J gave up 4 bases, with 14 bases separating them. This CDR3 comprises 14 residues. In nucleotides, the CDR3 is TGTGCCAGCAGCTCCGGATACGGGGGTTACGAGCAGTACTTC. This codes for CASSSGYGGYEQYF.

V and J are TRBV6-5 and TRBJ1-1; D is unresolved. Trimming removed 4 bases from V and 6 bases from J, with 6 bases in between. Germline CDR1 MNHEY, CDR2 SVGAGI. The CDR3 has 11 residues. The CDR3 DNA follows: TGTGCCAGCAGTTCAGGTCCTGAAGCTTTCTTT. Translated: CASSSGPEAFF.

V gene TRBV7-2 combines with J gene TRBJ2-2; 8 nucleotides agree with TRBD1. V trimming: 4 bases; J trimming: 5 bases; junction bases outside the gene matches: 15. This CDR3 region has 18 residues. CDR1 is SGHTA, CDR2 FQGNSA, per germline. The CDR3 spells CASSSSGQGILGTGELFF. The CDR3 coding sequence is TGTGCCAGCAGCTCCTCAGGACAGGGTATCTTGGGGACCGGGGAGCTGTTTTTT.

This clone was observed a single time. The rearrangement joins TRBV7-2 to TRBJ1-1, with D possibly being TRBD1 (5 bases). This CDR3 is built from 14 residues. Per the germline V gene, CDR1 is SGHTA and CDR2 is FQGNSA. Trimming took 3 bases from V and 0 from J, leaving 8 bases between them. CDR3 residues: CASSFGGVNTEAFF. DNA of the CDR3: TGTGCCAGCAGCTTCGGGGGGGTGAACACTGAAGCTTTCTTT.

The V and J genes are TRBV7-9 and TRBJ2-2; the D gene is possibly TRBD1 (5 bases). This CDR3 has 16 residues. Germline V lookup: CDR1 SEHNR, CDR2 FQNEAQ (reference sequence). With 0 bases removed from V and 4 bases from J, the gap between germline ends came to 12 bases. The CDR3 DNA sequence: TGTGCCAGCAGCTTAGCCCAGGGTGGTGCCACCGGGGAGCTGTTTTTT. It yields the protein CASSLAQGGATGELFF.

The CDR3 DNA is TGTGCCAGCACCCTGTCGGGGGGTCCACCCCTCCACTTT. Translation: CASTLSGGPPLHF. This chain links TRBV2 with TRBJ1-6, with a weak D call TRBD1 (5 bases). CDR1 and CDR2 (germline): SNHLY, FYNNEI. The CDR3 extends over 13 amino acids. Trimming pared 7 bases from V and 11 bases from J, leaving 15 bases between.

V is TRBV6-6 and J is TRBJ1-1; no firm D call. V lost 6 bases, J lost 1 base, and 9 bases lay in between. This CDR3 has 13 residues. Germline loops: CDR1 MNHNY, CDR2 SVGAGI (reference sequence). The chain's CDR3 is CASSPGENTEAFF. The CDR3, as DNA: TGTGCCAGCAGCCCGGGAGAGAACACTGAAGCTTTCTTT.

This clone was seen just once. The chain uses TRBV7-2 and TRBJ2-5; D not certain. Matching the DNA end better, TRBJ2-7 makes the J call doubtful. In germline, CDR1 is SGHTA, CDR2 FQGNSA. This CDR3 comprises 13 residues. The CDR3 region is CASSSTGSYEQYF. As DNA, the CDR3 is TGTGCCAGCAGCTCTACCGGATCCTACGAGCAGTACTTC.

The chain joins TRBV28 to TRBJ2-7; 12 bases are shared with TRBD1. The CDR3 runs to 14 residues. Germline values: CDR1 MDHEN, CDR2 SYDVKM. Trimming removed 9 bases from V and 5 bases from J; junction bases left unmatched: 8. The DNA of the CDR3 is TGTGCCAGTCTAACTGGGACAGGGGGCCACGAGCAGTACTTC. Protein sequence: CASLTGTGGHEQYF.

The chain employs TRBV28 and TRBJ1-3; D is uncertain. The ends were cut back, 7 bases at V and 0 bases at J, with 16 bases in the middle. The CDR3 consists of 16 residues. In germline, CDR1 is MDHEN, CDR2 SYDVKM. CDR3 amino acids: CASTPTGESSGNTIYF. Written as DNA, the CDR3 is TGTGCCAGCACCCCTACCGGGGAGAGCTCTGGAAACACCATATATTTT.

The chain employs TRBV6-1 and TRBJ1-2; D is perhaps TRBD1 (5 bases). Trimming cost V 2 bases and J 7 bases, with 11 bases left between them. The germline gives CDR1 MNHNS, CDR2 SASEGT. CDR3 length: 13 residues. The CDR3 spells CASSEWDFRGYTF. The CDR3, as DNA: TGTGCCAGCAGTGAATGGGACTTTCGTGGCTACACCTTC.

The CDR3 loop reads CASSDSGRTSNQPQHF. The CDR3 nucleotides read TGTGCCAGCAGTGATTCGGGGCGGACTAGCAATCAGCCCCAGCATTTT. This chain joins TRBV2 and TRBJ1-5; D is possibly TRBD1 (5 bases). V lost 3 bases to trimming and J lost 0 bases, with 12 bases between them. The CDR3 extends over 16 amino acids. Germline CDR1 reads SNHLY; CDR2 reads FYNNEI. Filled out from reference TRBV2 and TRBJ1-5, the complete variable domain reads EPEVTQTPSHQVTQMGQEVILRCVPISNHLYFYWYRQILGQKVEFLVSFYNNEISEKSEIFDDQFSVERPDGSNFTLKIRSTKLEDSAMYFCASSDSGRTSNQPQHFGDGTRLSIL.

The chain couples TRBV15 to TRBJ2-5; tentative D call: TRBD1 (6 bases). The germline V gene has CDR1 LNHNV and CDR2 YYDKDF (reference sequence). The CDR3 is 14 residues long. V was shortened by 2 bases and J by 5 bases, with 12 bases between the two germline ends. The CDR3 reads CATSRSDSWETQYF. CDR3 sequence (DNA): TGTGCCACCAGCAGATCGGACAGCTGGGAGACCCAGTACTTC.

The DNA of the CDR3 is TGTGCCAGCAGCGTAGTCGATAGCGGGCAACCGAACACCGGGGAGCTGTTTTTT. Translated, it gives CASSVVDSGQPNTGELFF. The chain has TRBV9 and TRBJ2-2, with 7 bases lining up with TRBD2. The CDR3 totals 18 residues. CDR1 is SGDLS, CDR2 YYNGEE, per germline. The junction had 8 bases not matched to a gene; V was cut back by 0 bases and J by 0 bases.

This rearrangement joins TRBV4-3 to TRBJ1-4, with a possible D match to TRBD1 (6 bases). This CDR3 spans 14 amino acids. V was cut by 4 bases and J by 4 bases, with 10 bases left in between. CDR1 LGHNA and CDR2 YSLEER come from the germline V gene. The CDR3 loop is CASSRGQINEKLFF. CDR3 nucleotides: TGCGCCAGCAGCCGAGGACAGATTAATGAAAAACTGTTTTTT.

The chain uses TRBV5-4 and TRBJ2-7, with 14 bases matching TRBD2. CDR3 length equals 16 residues. J gave up 1 base and V 3 bases, and 3 bases lay outside the gene matches. Germline assignment: CDR1 SGHNT and CDR2 YYREEE (reference sequence). The CDR3 region has the DNA TGTGCCAGCAGCTCCGGGACTAGCGGGAGATCCTACGAGCAGTACTTC. As protein: CASSSGTSGRSYEQYF.

The V gene is TRBV27, the J gene TRBJ2-1, with 11 positions matching TRBD2. This CDR3 has 16 residues. Trimming at V came to 3 bases and at J to 4 bases, leaving 5 bases not matched to a gene. Germline V gives CDR1 MNHEY, CDR2 SMNVEV (reference sequence). CDR3 sequence reads: CASSLFGTSGYNEQFF. The CDR3 bases are TGTGCCAGCAGTTTGTTTGGGACTAGCGGTTACAATGAGCAGTTCTTC.

The rearrangement uses TRBV4-2 and TRBJ1-3; D call uncertain. The CDR3 spans 15 residues. Germline assignment: CDR1 LGHNA and CDR2 YNFKEQ. V lost 7 bases, J lost 0 bases, and 13 bases lay in between. The CDR3 sequence is CASNHGVLSGNTIYF. The CDR3 nucleotides read TGTGCCAGCAACCATGGAGTTCTCTCTGGAAACACCATATATTTT.

The chain is built from TRBV29-1 and TRBJ2-5, with 8 positions matching TRBD2. Losses at the gene ends were 1 base for V and 5 bases for J; bases not matched to a gene: 15. Germline assignment: CDR1 SQVTM and CDR2 ANQGSEA. The CDR3 is made up of 17 amino acids. CDR3 bases: TGCAGCGTTGAAGCTCCGTCGGGGGGGGACTCGTGGGAGACCCAGTACTTC. Protein sequence: CSVEAPSGGDSWETQYF.

The rearrangement uses TRBV5-6 and TRBJ2-5; D may correspond to TRBD1 or TRBD2 (6 bases each). Germline lookup yields CDR1 SGHDT and CDR2 YYEEEE. Trimming cost V 4 bases and J 1 base, with 23 bases left between them. The CDR3 sequence is 18 residues long. The CDR3 loop is CASSLWVRGRDVQETQYF. CDR3 DNA: TGTGCCAGCAGCCTCTGGGTCCGGGGGCGCGATGTCCAAGAGACCCAGTACTTC.

This chain connects TRBV4-3 to TRBJ2-1, with TRBD1 identical over 10 bases. The length of the CDR3 is 15 residues. The junction had 5 bases not matched to a gene; V was cut back by 2 bases and J by 7 bases. Germline V gene data show CDR1 as LGHNA and CDR2 as YSLEER. The CDR3 here is CASSQPGQGSNEQFF. CDR3 coding DNA: TGCGCCAGCAGCCAACCGGGACAGGGGAGTAATGAGCAGTTCTTC.

The CDR3 reads CASSPNYEQYF. CDR3 sequence (DNA): TGTGCCAGCAGCCCTAACTACGAGCAGTACTTC. This chain links TRBV7-9 with TRBJ2-7; D not certain. Trimming took off 5 bases at V and 3 bases at J, with 5 bases between the two ends. The CDR3 runs 11 residues. CDR1 and CDR2 (germline): SEHNR, FQNEAQ (reference sequence).

A few counts support this clone. The rearrangement joins TRBV19 to TRBJ1-3; no firm D call. The length of the CDR3 is 11 residues. V lost 6 bases and J 4 bases, leaving 4 bases between the germline ends. The germline gives CDR1 LNHDA, CDR2 SQIVND (reference sequence). CDR3 sequence reads: CASRFGNTIYF. CDR3 nucleotides: TGTGCCAGTAGGTTCGGAAACACCATATATTTT.

The chain employs TRBV7-2 and TRBJ1-1; D not certain. Per the germline V gene, CDR1 is SGHTA and CDR2 is FQGNSA. CDR3 length equals 12 residues. Trimming cost V 3 bases and J 3 bases, with 5 bases left between them. The CDR3 reads CASSFGYTEAFF. DNA for the CDR3: TGTGCCAGCAGCTTTGGCTACACTGAAGCTTTCTTT. Looking up the rest from reference TRBV7-2 and TRBJ1-1 gives the full variable domain: GAGVSQSPSNKVTEKGKDVELRCDPISGHTALYWYRQSLGQGLEFLIYFQGNSAPDKSGLPSDRFSAERTGGSVSTLTIQRTQQEDSAVYLCASSFGYTEAFFGQGTRLTVV.